A single T cell receptor beta chain is shown here with its context. Per germline, CDR1 SGHTA and CDR2 FQGNSA. With 7 bases removed from V and 2 bases from J, the gap between germline ends came to 18 bases. This CDR3 region has 16 residues. The source of the sample is a study of blood T cell repertoires in COVID-19. Study context: Researchers got acute and convalescent COVID-19 samples from the United States, Italy and Spain.

Sequencing used immunoSEQ multiplex PCR; TCRdb keeps in-frame clones, though not all of them. In the table there are approximately 89,000 clones, 60% to 85% of which are singletons. The clonotype originates from a human donor in a cohort sampled during active COVID-19. The chain joins TRBV7-2 to TRBJ2-1; D might be TRBD2 (6 bases). Sequenced material: peripheral blood. CDR3 nucleotide sequence: TGTGCCAGCACCATCTTAGGGAGGAACACCTACAATGAGCAGTTCTTC. It yields the protein CASTILGRNTYNEQFF.